These T cell receptor beta chains were read from a single sample in a study of vaccination and CD4 T cells after COVID-19. Their antigen targets remain unknown. TCRdb called the PCR reads again in MiXCR, with one record for every CDR3 protein. The sample carries 15,000 to 25,000 distinct CDR3 sequences, about 42% recorded once. The specimen comprised CD4+ T cells from blood, cultured in vitro, sampled before SARS-CoV-2 vaccination. The receptors shown here come from a human donor who received a COVID-19 vaccine. Each CDR3 is given with its conserved first and last residue. Fields, in order: clone size, J gene, V gene, D gene, CDR3 DNA, CDR3 protein. D genes are given only for firm matches. A row's size may be missing; if present it is once, few, many or a size class.

size: once
J: TRBJ1-5
V: TRBV6-4
D: -
DNA: TGTGCCAGCAGTTCGGAAAGCAATCAGCCCCAGCATTTT
CDR3: CASSSESNQPQHF

size: few
J: TRBJ1-5
V: TRBV12-3/TRBV12-4
D: TRBD1
DNA: TGTGCCAGCAGTTTAGCATTAACCGGGACAGGGGACAATCAGCCCCAGCATTTT
CDR3: CASSLALTGTGDNQPQHF

size: few
J: TRBJ2-1
V: TRBV24-1
D: -
DNA: TGTGCCACCAGTGCCTTGGGAAGCTACAATGAGCAGTTCTTC
CDR3: CATSALGSYNEQFF

size: -
J: TRBJ2-4
V: TRBV6-2/TRBV6-3
D: -
DNA: TGTGCCAGCACCCCGGGGAAGGAGGGGGCCAAAAACATTCAGTACTTC
CDR3: CASTPGKEGAKNIQYF

size: -
J: TRBJ2-5
V: TRBV10-1
D: TRBD2
DNA: TGCGCCAGCAGTGAGGCGGGGGGTCTCCAAGAGACCCAGTACTTC
CDR3: CASSEAGGLQETQYF

size: -
J: TRBJ1-5
V: TRBV20-1
D: -
DNA: TGCAGTGCTAGGGCCTCGGGGGCAGGGCAGCCCCAGCATTTT
CDR3: CSARASGAGQPQHF

size: -
J: TRBJ2-2
V: TRBV20-1
D: TRBD1
DNA: TGCAGTGCGTCCGACAGGGGAATCACCGGGGAGCTGTTTTTT
CDR3: CSASDRGITGELFF

size: few
J: TRBJ2-3
V: TRBV11-3
D: -
DNA: TGTGCCAGCAGCTTAGGGGCGGCGGCAGATACGCAGTATTTT
CDR3: CASSLGAAADTQYF

size: -
J: TRBJ2-2
V: TRBV18
D: -
DNA: TGTGCCAGCTCTCCCTTAGCGCACACGAACACCGGGGAGCTGTTTTTT
CDR3: CASSPLAHTNTGELFF

size: -
J: TRBJ1-2
V: TRBV19
D: -
DNA: TGTGCCAGTAGTATCCCGGGGGGCTACACCTTC
CDR3: CASSIPGGYTF

size: -
J: TRBJ2-3
V: TRBV9
D: -
DNA: TGTGCCAGCAGCTACGGGGCTCTAGATACGCAGTATTTT
CDR3: CASSYGALDTQYF

size: few
J: TRBJ1-2
V: TRBV7-9
D: -
DNA: TGTGCCAGCAGCCCCGGGGCCACTAACTATGGCTACACCTTC
CDR3: CASSPGATNYGYTF

size: -
J: TRBJ1-2
V: TRBV5-1
D: -
DNA: TGCGCCAGCAGCTCGAGACCGGATGGCTACACCTTC
CDR3: CASSSRPDGYTF

size: once
J: TRBJ2-2
V: TRBV7-2
D: TRBD1
DNA: TGTGCCAGCAGCTCCCCGGACAGGGGGCGAACCGTGAACACCGGGGAGCTGTTTTTT
CDR3: CASSSPDRGRTVNTGELFF

size: -
J: TRBJ2-7
V: TRBV18
D: TRBD1
DNA: TGTGCCAGCTCACCTACAGGGGAACCCTACGAGCAGTACTTC
CDR3: CASSPTGEPYEQYF

size: few
J: TRBJ1-3
V: TRBV6-1
D: -
DNA: TGTGCCAGCAGGGACCCCGGGACGTCTGGAAACACCATATATTTT
CDR3: CASRDPGTSGNTIYF

size: few
J: TRBJ2-5
V: TRBV7-3
D: TRBD2
DNA: TGTGCCAGCAGCTTGTTAGCGGGGGGGCCAGAGACCCAGTACTTC
CDR3: CASSLLAGGPETQYF

size: once
J: TRBJ2-2
V: TRBV6-5
D: -
DNA: TGTGCCAGCAGTTACGAGCACACCGGGGAGCTGTTTTTT
CDR3: CASSYEHTGELFF

size: few
J: TRBJ2-2
V: TRBV2
D: TRBD2
DNA: TGTGCCAGCAGTAAAGGGACTAGCGGGGGGACTTCCACCGGGGAGCTGTTTTTT
CDR3: CASSKGTSGGTSTGELFF

size: -
J: TRBJ2-7
V: TRBV5-1
D: TRBD2
DNA: TGCGCCAGCAGCCCCACGGGGGGGCTAACCTACGAGCAGTACTTC
CDR3: CASSPTGGLTYEQYF

size: few
J: TRBJ1-6
V: TRBV7-6
D: -
DNA: TGTGCCAGCAGTTTCGGAGGGCCCTATAATTCACCCCTCCACTTT
CDR3: CASSFGGPYNSPLHF

size: -
J: TRBJ2-7
V: TRBV30
D: -
DNA: TGTGCCTGGAGGGAGGGGTATCGATACGAGCAGTACTTC
CDR3: CAWREGYRYEQYF